These 21 T cell receptor beta chains were sequenced from one sample in a study of blood T cell repertoires in COVID-19. The protocol was immunoSEQ multiplex PCR, while the TCRdb copy is restricted to in-frame clones and leaves out a portion. The sample contains around 180,000 clones, roughly 80% of which appear only once. The sequenced material came from PBMCs or T cells enriched from blood (not recorded which). The origin of the receptors is a man between 45 and 60 years old who had recovered from COVID-19.

CDR3 region: CASSNGQVWYEKLFF. The CDR3 DNA reads as TGTGCCAGTAGTAACGGACAGGTTTGGTATGAAAAACTGTTTTTT. This chain links TRBV19 with TRBJ1-4; TRBD1 agrees at 7 bases. V lost 4 bases, J lost 6 bases, and 8 bases stayed unmatched. The CDR3 has 15 amino acids. Germline CDR1 reads LNHDA; CDR2 reads SQIVND (reference sequence).

This rearrangement joins TRBV5-1 to TRBJ1-3; 7 bases are shared with TRBD1. The CDR3 contains 16 residues. CDR1 is SGHRS, CDR2 YFSETQ, per germline. The ends lost 0 bases at V and 2 bases at J; junction bases unmatched: 5. CDR3 nucleotide sequence: TGCGCCAGCAGCTTGGCAAACAGGGGCGCTGGAAACACCATATATTTT. It specifies CASSLANRGAGNTIYF.

This clone was detected once. One end of the junction does not line up with germline, which may come from a read error. The rearrangement uses TRBV7-2 and TRBJ2-4; D is possibly TRBD2 (7 bases). The CDR3 runs 13 residues. CDR1 and CDR2 from the germline V gene are SGHTA and FQGNSA. Here the CDR3 DNA reads TGTGCCAGCAGCTTAGCAGGGAGGGGGGGTCTGGACTTC. Its protein is CASSLAGRGGLDF.

In this sample, this clone turned up once. The rearrangement uses TRBV5-1 and TRBJ1-3; maybe TRBD1 (5 bases). Looked up from germline, CDR1 is SGHRS and CDR2 is YFSETQ. This CDR3 region has 15 residues. V was trimmed by 1 base and J by 0 bases, leaving 8 bases between them. The CDR3 sequence is CASSLLGDSGNTIYF. The DNA of the CDR3 is TGCGCCAGCAGCTTGCTAGGGGACTCTGGAAACACCATATATTTT.

V and J are TRBV2 and TRBJ1-3, with D unclear. V was clipped by 4 bases and J by 0 bases, with 10 bases between them. This CDR3 has 15 residues. Germline loops: CDR1 SNHLY, CDR2 FYNNEI. The CDR3 nucleotides are TGTGCCAGCAGTGTTCTCCGCGTCTCTGGAAACACCATATATTTT. Translation gives CASSVLRVSGNTIYF.

The chain uses TRBV7-9 and TRBJ1-6, with TRBD1 matching 7 bases. From germline, CDR1 is SEHNR and CDR2 FQNEAQ (reference sequence). Trimming at V came to 3 bases and at J to 9 bases, leaving 8 bases not matched to a gene. The CDR3 totals 15 residues. CDR3 nucleotides: TGTGCCAGCAGCTTGGACCGAGACAGGGCTTCACCCCTCCACTTT. Encoded protein: CASSLDRDRASPLHF.

The rearrangement links TRBV5-1 to TRBJ2-3; 14 bases fit TRBD2. The germline CDR1 and CDR2 sequences are SGHRS and YFSETQ. V lost 4 bases and J lost 6; bases outside the gene matches: 7. CDR3 length: 16 residues. CDR3 amino acids: CASSRLAGGVADTQYF. CDR3 nucleotide sequence: TGCGCCAGCAGCCGACTAGCGGGGGGGGTCGCCGATACGCAGTATTTT.

The CDR3 sequence: CASSGLQGNTEAFF. For the CDR3, the DNA is TGTGCCAGCAGTGGGCTACAGGGGAACACTGAAGCTTTCTTT. V usage is TRBV2 and J usage is TRBJ1-1, with a possible D match to TRBD1 (6 bases). Trimming took 4 bases from V and 1 from J, leaving 10 bases between them. Germline-derived CDR1 and CDR2 are SNHLY and FYNNEI. The CDR3 covers 14 residues.

The CDR3: CASSLGPTAGELFF. As DNA, the CDR3 is TGCGCCAGCAGCTTGGGCCCGACGGCAGGGGAACTGTTTTTT. The gene calls are TRBV5-1 and TRBJ1-4; TRBD1 might be the D (6 bases). The CDR3 is 14 amino acids. CDR1 and CDR2 (germline): SGHRS, YFSETQ. Trimming cost V 0 bases and J 12 bases, with 15 bases left between them.

The chain has TRBV5-5 and TRBJ1-1; no clear D. Germline V gene sequence: CDR1 SGHKS, CDR2 YYEKEE (reference sequence). This CDR3 has 13 amino acids. Deletions cut 4 bases from V and 4 bases from J, with 11 bases between. Here the CDR3 reads CASSHLFGTEAFF. In DNA form, the CDR3 reads TGTGCCAGCAGCCACCTCTTCGGCACTGAAGCTTTCTTT.

A word on this clone: This specimen includes other DNA sequences encoding the same CDR3. The gene calls are TRBV19 and TRBJ1-1; weak D call: TRBD1 (6 bases). The V end was cut by 9 bases, the J end by 5 bases, with 10 bases between. This CDR3 has 11 residues. Germline lookup yields CDR1 LNHDA and CDR2 SQIVND (reference sequence). As DNA, the CDR3 is TGTGCCAGCAAGGGGGTTACTGAAGCTTTCTTT. Amino acids: CASKGVTEAFF.

This clone was found a few times. The rearrangement links TRBV9 to TRBJ2-3; 10 positions match TRBD2. Trimming took 6 bases from V and 0 from J; bases not matched to a gene: 4. The CDR3 has 15 residues. Germline lookup yields CDR1 SGDLS and CDR2 YYNGEE. The CDR3 coding sequence is TGTGCCAGCAAAAGCGGGGGGGCCAGCACAGATACGCAGTATTTT. Its protein is CASKSGGASTDTQYF.

V is TRBV11-2 and J is TRBJ2-7; maybe TRBD1 (5 bases). The germline V and J ends were trimmed by 1 base and 2 bases, with 12 bases remaining between them. This CDR3 region has 15 residues. Germline CDR1 SGHAT, CDR2 FQNNGV. DNA for the CDR3: TGTGCCAGCAGCTTAGGTGCAGGGAAAACCTACGAGCAGTACTTC. It encodes CASSLGAGKTYEQYF.

The chain has TRBV29-1 and TRBJ1-1, with TRBD1 matching 7 bases. With 6 bases clipped from V and 0 bases from J, the junction kept 7 bases outside the gene matches. Germline CDR1 and CDR2: SQVTM and ANQGSEA. There are 14 residues in the CDR3. CDR3 sequence: CSVRDRTLNTEAFF. CDR3 DNA: TGCAGCGTCCGGGACAGAACTTTGAACACTGAAGCTTTCTTT.

The V and J genes are TRBV7-2 and TRBJ1-3; D is unclear. The ends were cut back, 4 bases at V and 6 bases at J, with 13 bases in the middle. CDR3 length: 14 amino acids. CDR1 is SGHTA, CDR2 FQGNSA, per germline. The CDR3 protein is CASSSPGFSNTIYF. The DNA of the CDR3 is TGTGCCAGCAGCTCACCGGGTTTCTCAAACACCATATATTTT.

This chain links TRBV5-6 with TRBJ2-5; 7 positions agree with TRBD2. Germline V gene sequence: CDR1 SGHDT, CDR2 YYEEEE. The CDR3 runs 13 residues. J was trimmed by 7 bases and V by 4 bases; bases with no gene match: 7. CDR3 nucleotides: TGTGCCAGCAGCCCCTGGACTAGTGGGACCCAGTACTTC. This gives the protein CASSPWTSGTQYF. Full variable domain (remainder filled in from reference TRBV5-6 and TRBJ2-5): DAGVTQSPTHLIKTRGQQVTLRCSPKSGHDTVSWYQQALGQGPQFIFQYYEEEERQRGNFPDRFSGHQFPNYSSELNVNALLLGDSALYLCASSPWTSGTQYFGPGTRLLVL.

CDR3 sequence reads: CASSPGQGVNEQFF. The CDR3 nucleotides are TGTGCCAGCTCCCCGGGACAGGGTGTCAATGAGCAGTTCTTC. The chain couples TRBV18 to TRBJ2-1, with 9 bases aligning to TRBD1. The CDR3 is 14 residues long. V dropped 6 bases and J dropped 6; count of bases not matched to a gene: 6. Germline CDR1 reads KGHSH; CDR2 reads LQKENI.

The V call is TRBV3-1 (or the pseudogene TRBV3-2), the J call TRBJ2-1; 8 bases map to TRBD2. This CDR3 is 15 amino acids long. Unmatched junction bases numbered 14, after V lost 0 bases and J lost 16 bases. Germline V gives CDR1 LGHDT, CDR2 YNNKEL (reference sequence). In DNA, the CDR3 is TGTGCCAGCAGCCAAGACCCCGGAGCCGGGGGGGCCCCATTCTTC. Translation gives CASSQDPGAGGAPFF.

This sequence joins TRBV15 and TRBJ2-1; TRBD1 matches 7 bases. With 5 bases clipped from V and 3 bases from J, the junction kept 4 bases outside the gene matches. Per the germline V gene, CDR1 is LNHNV and CDR2 is YYDKDF (reference sequence). The CDR3 consists of 14 residues. The CDR3 loop is CATSEGTDYNEQFF. The CDR3 DNA follows: TGTGCCACCAGCGAGGGGACAGACTACAATGAGCAGTTCTTC. Together with reference TRBV15 and TRBJ2-1, the CDR3 gives the full variable domain: DAMVIQNPRYQVTQFGKPVTLSCSQTLNHNVMYWYQQKSSQAPKLLFHYYDKDFNNEADTPDNFQSRRPNTSFCFLDIRSPGLGDTAMYLCATSEGTDYNEQFFGPGTRLTVL.

J is TRBJ2-7 and V is TRBV10-3; a possible D gene is TRBD1 (6 bases). Germline CDR1 reads ENHRY; CDR2 reads SYGVKD. V was cut by 3 bases and J by 2 bases, with 8 bases left in between. The CDR3 length is 13 residues. The CDR3 sequence: CAISERQAYEQYF. In nucleotides, the CDR3 is TGTGCCATCAGTGAAAGACAGGCCTACGAGCAGTACTTC.

V and J are TRBV7-3 and TRBJ2-1; 10 nucleotides agree with TRBD2. The CDR3 consists of 15 residues. Trimming removed 4 bases from V and 3 bases from J; junction bases left unmatched: 3. In germline, CDR1 is SGHTA, CDR2 FQGTGA. The CDR3 nucleotides are TGTGCCAGCAGCTCTAGCGGGGGTTACTACAATGAGCAGTTCTTC. As protein: CASSSSGGYYNEQFF.